These 28 T cell receptor beta chains originate from one sample sequenced in a study of T cell responses to AZD1222 COVID-19 vaccine. Data came from immunoSEQ multiplex PCR; TCRdb stores just in-frame clones and leaves some out. The repertoire holds around 120,000 clones, with over 80% as singletons. Sequenced material: peripheral blood, taken on day 0 of AZD1222 vaccination. These receptors originate from an adult in good health.

CDR3 DNA: TGCAGTCGCTCAACCGGGTTCACAGATACGCAGTATTTT. It is translated as CSRSTGFTDTQYF. The chain has TRBV29-1 and TRBJ2-3; D not certain. The length of the CDR3 is 13 residues. Germline CDR1 reads SQVTM; CDR2 reads ANQGSEA.

The V gene is TRBV5-8, the J gene TRBJ2-7; TRBD1 aligns across 7 bases. The trim removed 4 bases at V and 2 bases at J, leaving 6 bases unmatched. Germline CDR1 and CDR2: SGHTS and YDEGEE. The length of the CDR3 is 14 residues. The CDR3 region is CASSDPGQTYEQYF. The CDR3 region has the DNA TGTGCCAGCAGCGACCCGGGACAGACCTACGAGCAGTACTTC.

The chain uses TRBV11-2 and TRBJ2-7; 8 nucleotides agree with TRBD2. Germline CDR1 reads SGHAT; CDR2 reads FQNNGV. The CDR3 runs 16 residues. After removal of 4 bases from V and 2 bases from J, the junction contained 10 bases not matched to a gene. The chain's CDR3 is CASSSDGLAFTYEQYF. In DNA form, the CDR3 reads TGTGCCAGCAGCTCCGACGGACTAGCCTTCACCTACGAGCAGTACTTC.

This sequence joins TRBV30 and TRBJ1-5; 7 nucleotides agree with TRBD1. This CDR3 spans 13 amino acids. V dropped 6 bases and J dropped 6; count of bases not matched to a gene: 8. CDR1 and CDR2 from the germline V gene are GTSNPN and SVGIG (reference sequence). CDR3 DNA sequence: TGTGCCTGCAACAGGGGAGGTGGTCAGCCCCAGCATTTT. It translates to CACNRGGGQPQHF. Drawing the rest from reference TRBV30 and TRBJ1-5, the complete variable domain is SQTIHQWPATLVQPVGSPLSLECTVEGTSNPNLYWYRQAAGRGLQLLFYSVGIGQISSEVPQNLSASRPQDRQFILSSKKLLLSDSGFYLCACNRGGGQPQHFGDGTRLSIL.

This sequence joins TRBV6-5 and TRBJ2-7, with 7 bases fitting TRBD2. Germline CDR1 reads MNHEY; CDR2 reads SVGAGI. There are 14 residues in the CDR3. The J segment lost 4 bases and the V segment lost 6 bases, leaving 9 bases of the junction unmatched. CDR3 region: CASSPRGGRYEQYF. The CDR3 region has the DNA TGTGCCAGCAGCCCAAGGGGAGGGAGGTACGAGCAGTACTTC.

The gene calls are TRBV5-1 and TRBJ1-5; no reliable D call. With 4 bases removed from V and 0 bases from J, the gap between germline ends came to 11 bases. This CDR3 comprises 15 residues. Germline-derived CDR1 and CDR2 are SGHRS and YFSETQ. The CDR3 sequence is CASSQNGGSNQPQHF. CDR3 in DNA: TGCGCCAGCAGCCAAAATGGCGGTAGCAATCAGCCCCAGCATTTT. Full variable domain (rest looked up from reference TRBV5-1 and TRBJ1-5): KAGVTQTPRYLIKTRGQQVTLSCSPISGHRSVSWYQQTPGQGLQFLFEYFSETQRNKGNFPGRFSGRQFSNSRSEMNVSTLELGDSALYLCASSQNGGSNQPQHFGDGTRLSIL.

CDR3 nucleotides: TGTGCCAGCAGCCCGCAGGGGAGCTATGGCTACACCTTC. Encoded protein: CASSPQGSYGYTF. The J gene is TRBJ1-2, the V gene TRBV27, with a possible D match to TRBD1 (6 bases). Germline CDR1 MNHEY, CDR2 SMNVEV (reference sequence). V lost 6 bases, J lost 4 bases, and 12 bases lay in between. The CDR3 consists of 13 residues.

J is TRBJ2-7 and V is TRBV28; TRBD2 agrees at 7 bases. The V gene's germline CDR1 is MDHEN and CDR2 SYDVKM. The CDR3 runs to 15 residues. The J segment lost 2 bases and the V segment lost 4 bases, leaving 8 bases of the junction unmatched. The CDR3 reads CASSSPSGNPYEQYF. The CDR3 nucleotides are TGTGCCAGCAGTTCCCCTAGCGGAAACCCCTACGAGCAGTACTTC.

The chain is built from TRBV3-1 (or the pseudogene TRBV3-2) and TRBJ2-1, with D tentatively TRBD2 (7 bases). From germline, CDR1 is LGHDT and CDR2 YNNKEL (reference sequence). The CDR3 length is 16 residues. The ends were cut back, 1 base at V and 1 base at J, with 11 bases in the middle. Here the CDR3 reads CASSQVGGGSYNEQFF. CDR3 sequence (DNA): TGTGCCAGCAGCCAAGTAGGGGGGGGGTCCTACAATGAGCAGTTCTTC.

V and J are TRBV19 and TRBJ2-2; D assignment may be TRBD1 or TRBD2 (6 bases each). Germline CDR1 LNHDA, CDR2 SQIVND (reference sequence). V lost 7 bases, J lost 0 bases, and 21 bases lay in between. This CDR3 is built from 18 residues. The CDR3 nucleotides read TGTGCCAGTAACTCTCCCCCCTGGGGGGCCCCGAACACCGGGGAGCTGTTTTTT. It codes for CASNSPPWGAPNTGELFF.

The gene calls are TRBV2 and TRBJ2-7; no firm D call. This CDR3 has 14 amino acids. V lost 4 bases and J 2 bases, leaving 12 bases between the germline ends. Per the germline V gene, CDR1 is SNHLY and CDR2 is FYNNEI. The CDR3 reads CASSVSGRTYEQYF. Here the CDR3 DNA reads TGTGCCAGCAGTGTATCCGGGCGGACCTACGAGCAGTACTTC.

The V call is TRBV5-6, the J call TRBJ1-6; no firm D call. Germline V gene sequence: CDR1 SGHDT, CDR2 YYEEEE. V lost 4 bases to trimming and J lost 9 bases, with 14 bases between them. The length of the CDR3 is 14 residues. Here the CDR3 DNA reads TGTGCCAGCAGCCCCGGGAACAACGGTTCACCCCTCCACTTT. It specifies CASSPGNNGSPLHF.

The chain couples TRBV9 to TRBJ1-6; tentative D call: TRBD1 (5 bases). The V gene's germline CDR1 is SGDLS and CDR2 YYNGEE. V lost 2 bases, J lost 1 base, and 13 bases lay in between. The length of the CDR3 is 17 residues. CDR3 DNA: TGTGCCAGCAGCGTCTGGATGACAGCGTCCTATAATTCACCCCTCCACTTT. This codes for CASSVWMTASYNSPLHF.

The CDR3 DNA sequence: TGTGCCAGCAATTCCGGTGGGACTGAAGCTTTCTTT. Residues: CASNSGGTEAFF. V and J are TRBV12-3 or TRBV12-4 and TRBJ1-1; D is unresolved. With 7 bases removed from V and 5 bases from J, the gap between germline ends came to 11 bases. The CDR3 is 12 amino acids.

This chain links TRBV5-6 with TRBJ2-7, with D possibly TRBD1 on 5 matching bases. The CDR3 covers 15 residues. Germline V gene data show CDR1 as SGHDT and CDR2 as YYEEEE. V gave up 2 bases and J gave up 2 bases, with 14 bases separating them. Here the CDR3 DNA reads TGTGCCAGCAGCTTAAAGGGGCCGAATACCTACGAGCAGTACTTC. Protein: CASSLKGPNTYEQYF. The full variable domain, its missing parts supplied by reference TRBV5-6 and TRBJ2-7, is DAGVTQSPTHLIKTRGQQVTLRCSPKSGHDTVSWYQQALGQGPQFIFQYYEEEERQRGNFPDRFSGHQFPNYSSELNVNALLLGDSALYLCASSLKGPNTYEQYFGPGTRLTVT.

The chain carries TRBV9 and TRBJ2-1; D gene unclear. V shed 2 bases and J shed 5 bases, with 11 bases lying between them. CDR1 is SGDLS, CDR2 YYNGEE, per germline. CDR3 size: 14 residues. CDR3 coding DNA: TGTGCCAGCAGCGTTGGACGACATGACAATGAGCAGTTCTTC. This translates into CASSVGRHDNEQFF.

The chain combines TRBV12-3 or TRBV12-4 with TRBJ1-4; no definite D call. Trimming shortened V by 3 bases and J by 7 bases, and 9 bases separated the two germline ends. CDR3 size: 13 residues. The DNA of the CDR3 is TGTGCCAGCAGTTTCGGCAGGCTTGAAAAACTGTTTTTT. As protein: CASSFGRLEKLFF.

This CDR3 is CASSKGGTGGDQSSYEQYF. The CDR3 region has the DNA TGTGCCAGCAGCAAGGGAGGGACAGGGGGCGACCAAAGCTCCTACGAGCAGTACTTC. V and J are TRBV21-1 and TRBJ2-7; the tabulated D call, TRBD1, remains unverified against the DNA. TRBV21-1 is recorded as a pseudogene. This CDR3 comprises 19 residues.

The chain has TRBV30 and TRBJ1-1; maybe TRBD1 (6 bases). The CDR3 is made up of 15 amino acids. In germline, CDR1 is GTSNPN, CDR2 SVGIG (reference sequence). V was shortened by 0 bases and J by 0 bases, with 11 bases between the two germline ends. The CDR3 loop reads CAWSVPRGMNTEAFF. DNA for the CDR3: TGTGCCTGGAGTGTACCGAGGGGGATGAACACTGAAGCTTTCTTT. The full variable domain, with the rest looked up from reference TRBV30 and TRBJ1-1, is SQTIHQWPATLVQPVGSPLSLECTVEGTSNPNLYWYRQAAGRGLQLLFYSVGIGQISSEVPQNLSASRPQDRQFILSSKKLLLSDSGFYLCAWSVPRGMNTEAFFGQGTRLTVV.

The chain recombines TRBV4-2 with TRBJ1-3; 7 bases line up with TRBD1. The CDR3 totals 17 residues. Germline lookup yields CDR1 LGHNA and CDR2 YNFKEQ. The junction had 8 bases not matched to a gene; V was cut back by 3 bases and J by 0 bases. This chain's CDR3 is CASSQGLDRLSGNTIYF. CDR3 bases: TGTGCCAGCAGCCAGGGGTTGGACAGGCTCTCTGGAAACACCATATATTTT.

This rearrangement joins TRBV6-5 to TRBJ2-5; no clear D. The germline V gene has CDR1 MNHEY and CDR2 SVGAGI. The CDR3 extends over 15 amino acids. The V and J ends lost 0 bases and 5 bases respectively, with 13 bases between them. The chain's CDR3 is CASSYSLRALETQYF. CDR3 nucleotides: TGTGCCAGCAGTTACTCGCTTAGGGCCCTGGAGACCCAGTACTTC.

The CDR3 spells CASTSLGPADYEQYF. The CDR3 DNA is TGTGCCAGCACCTCACTGGGACCAGCCGACTACGAGCAGTACTTC. The chain couples TRBV27 to TRBJ2-7, with D perhaps matching TRBD1 or TRBD2 (5 bases each). CDR1 and CDR2 from the germline V gene are MNHEY and SMNVEV (reference sequence). The CDR3 is made up of 15 amino acids. Trimming took off 7 bases at V and 3 bases at J, with 19 bases between the two ends.

This rearrangement joins TRBV3-1 (or the pseudogene TRBV3-2) to TRBJ2-2; 10 positions match TRBD2. The CDR3 spans 17 residues. Germline loops: CDR1 LGHDT, CDR2 YNNKEL (reference sequence). V lost 0 bases to trimming and J lost 6 bases; unmatched junction nucleotides: 7. CDR3 loop: CASSQDLAGVLAGELFF. CDR3 in DNA: TGTGCCAGCAGCCAAGATCTAGCGGGAGTGCTCGCCGGGGAGCTGTTTTTT.

The chain recombines TRBV5-1 with TRBJ2-1; 7 nucleotides agree with TRBD1. Germline V gives CDR1 SGHRS, CDR2 YFSETQ. The CDR3 extends over 13 amino acids. The V and J ends lost 1 base and 8 bases, in that order; junction bases with no gene match: 3. The CDR3 loop is CASSLIDRDEQFF. In DNA form, the CDR3 reads TGCGCCAGCAGCTTGATCGACAGGGATGAGCAGTTCTTC.

This clone was detected once. The chain has TRBV11-1 and TRBJ2-2, with 7 bases that match TRBD1. V was clipped by 0 bases and J by 3 bases; unmatched bases: 1. CDR3 length: 15 amino acids. Germline V gives CDR1 SGHAT, CDR2 FQDESV (reference sequence). DNA for the CDR3: TGTGCCAGCAGCTTAGCGCAGGGGGACACCGGGGAGCTGTTTTTT. This encodes CASSLAQGDTGELFF.

This sequence joins TRBV27 and TRBJ1-2, with a tentative D call TRBD1 (5 bases). The CDR3 runs 13 residues. V was trimmed by 6 bases and J by 3 bases, leaving 11 bases between them. Germline CDR1 MNHEY, CDR2 SMNVEV (reference sequence). This chain's CDR3 is CASSSRVDYGYTF. As DNA, the CDR3 is TGTGCCAGCAGCTCCAGGGTTGACTATGGCTACACCTTC.

The chain recombines TRBV7-8 with TRBJ2-7; 7 nucleotides align to TRBD2. The germline gives CDR1 SGHVS, CDR2 FQNEAQ. This CDR3 has 15 residues. Losses at the gene ends were 5 bases for V and 0 bases for J; bases not matched to a gene: 7. The CDR3 region is CASSTTSSISYEQYF. CDR3 bases: TGTGCCAGCAGCACGACTAGCTCAATCTCCTACGAGCAGTACTTC.

V and J are TRBV5-1 and TRBJ1-3; D unclear. The CDR3 extends over 14 amino acids. From germline, CDR1 is SGHRS and CDR2 YFSETQ. Trimming took off 0 bases at V and 2 bases at J, with 6 bases between the two ends. CDR3 sequence (DNA): TGCGCCAGCAGCTTGGAGTCACCTGGAAACACCATATATTTT. It specifies CASSLESPGNTIYF.